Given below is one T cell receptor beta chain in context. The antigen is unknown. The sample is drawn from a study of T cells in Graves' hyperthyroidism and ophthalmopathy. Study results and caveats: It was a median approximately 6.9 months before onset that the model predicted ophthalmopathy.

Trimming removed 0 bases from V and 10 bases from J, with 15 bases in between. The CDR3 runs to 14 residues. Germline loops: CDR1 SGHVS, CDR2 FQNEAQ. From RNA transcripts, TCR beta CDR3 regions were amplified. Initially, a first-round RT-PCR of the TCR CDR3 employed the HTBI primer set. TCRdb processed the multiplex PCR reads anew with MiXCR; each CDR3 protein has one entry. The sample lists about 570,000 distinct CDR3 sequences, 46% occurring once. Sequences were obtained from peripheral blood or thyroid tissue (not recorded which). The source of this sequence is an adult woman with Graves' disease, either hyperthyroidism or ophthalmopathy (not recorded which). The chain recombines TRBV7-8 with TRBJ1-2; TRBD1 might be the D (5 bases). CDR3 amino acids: CASSLARTGVTYTF. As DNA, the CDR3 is TGTGCCAGCAGCTTAGCGAGAACAGGTGTCACCTACACCTTC.